The 18 T cell receptor beta chains listed next were all sequenced from one sample in a study of T cells after yellow fever vaccination. TCRdb called the 5' RACE reads again in MiXCR, with one record for every CDR3 protein. This table has hundreds of thousands of distinct CDR3 sequences, 13% appearing once. The input for sequencing was PBMCs, taken on the day of the yellow fever booster vaccination. The source is a man aged 25 to 45 who received the YFV17D yellow fever vaccine.

This clonotype was detected ten times or more. This chain joins TRBV5-1 and TRBJ2-6; D unresolved. This CDR3 has 14 residues. The V gene's germline CDR1 is SGHRS and CDR2 YFSETQ. The germline V and J ends were trimmed by 4 bases and 4 bases, with 9 bases remaining between them. CDR3 DNA: TGCGCCAGCAGCCCTCCTGGAGGGGCCAACGTCCTGACTTTC. It encodes CASSPPGGANVLTF.

Relative to its sample, this clonotype is medium-sized. J is TRBJ2-3 and V is TRBV12-3 or TRBV12-4; possibly TRBD1 or TRBD2 for D (5 bases each). The CDR3 loop spans 14 amino acids. Trimming pared 5 bases from V and 1 base from J, leaving 10 bases between. The CDR3 nucleotides are TGTGCCAGCAGTGGACTGGGGGGCACAGATACGCAGTATTTT. Translated, it gives CASSGLGGTDTQYF.

This clonotype was counted between two and nine times. The rearrangement links TRBV27 to TRBJ2-7; the match to TRBD1 covers 9 bases. CDR1 is MNHEY, CDR2 SMNVEV, per germline (reference sequence). The V segment lost 2 bases and the J segment 2 bases; nucleotides outside the gene matches: 7. The CDR3 sequence is 16 residues long. The CDR3 loop reads CASSLGWTGVAYEQYF. The CDR3 DNA reads TGTGCCAGCAGTTTAGGTTGGACAGGGGTTGCCTACGAGCAGTACTTC.

The V call is TRBV9, the J call TRBJ2-2; no definite D call. The CDR3 has 14 amino acids. The germline V gene encodes CDR1 SGDLS and CDR2 YYNGEE. The V gene lost 0 bases and the J gene lost 7 bases, with 10 bases spanning the gap. DNA of the CDR3: TGTGCCAGCAGCGTAGGGATGGTTGGCGGGGAGCTGTTTTTT. Translation gives CASSVGMVGGELFF. The variable domain in full, completed from reference TRBV9 and TRBJ2-2, reads DSGVTQTPKHLITATGQRVTLRCSPRSGDLSVYWYQQSLDQGLQFLIQYYNGEERAKGNILERFSAQQFPDLHSELNLSSLELGDSALYFCASSVGMVGGELFFGEGSRLTVL.

The chain joins TRBV18 to TRBJ2-1, with 9 bases fitting TRBD2. Germline lookup yields CDR1 KGHSH and CDR2 LQKENI. The J segment lost 4 bases and the V segment lost 3 bases, leaving 13 bases of the junction unmatched. The CDR3 contains 18 residues. The CDR3: CASSPQAGSGSAYNEQFF. The CDR3 DNA follows: TGTGCCAGCTCACCCCAGGCGGGTAGCGGGAGTGCGTACAATGAGCAGTTCTTC.

This clonotype was recorded a few times. The chain combines TRBV27 with TRBJ1-5, with TRBD1 as a possible D gene (6 bases). Per germline, CDR1 MNHEY and CDR2 SMNVEV (reference sequence). The CDR3 contains 13 residues. V was shortened by 6 bases and J by 5 bases, with 11 bases between the two germline ends. CDR3 nucleotides: TGTGCCAGCAGGGGCGGGGGGCATCAGCCCCAGCATTTT. This gives the protein CASRGGGHQPQHF.

The chain has TRBV20-1 and TRBJ2-3; tentatively, D is TRBD1 (6 bases). The CDR3 is made up of 15 amino acids. CDR1 is DFQATT and CDR2 is SNEGSKA in the germline V gene (reference sequence). Trimming shortened V by 0 bases and J by 1 base, and 11 bases separated the two germline ends. Written as DNA, the CDR3 is TGCAGTGCTAGAGATATGCCAGGGGGCACAGATACGCAGTATTTT. This encodes CSARDMPGGTDTQYF.

The chain recombines TRBV6-1 with TRBJ1-2, with a possible D match to TRBD1 (6 bases). Deletions cut 5 bases from V and 5 bases from J, with 15 bases between. This CDR3 contains 14 residues. The germline gives CDR1 MNHNS, CDR2 SASEGT. CDR3 bases: TGTGCCAGCAGTCTAGGCGGACAGCCTTATGGCTACACCTTC. This gives the protein CASSLGGQPYGYTF.

The V and J genes are TRBV20-1 and TRBJ2-3; 10 bases are a match to TRBD2. The CDR3 runs to 16 residues. CDR1 and CDR2 (germline): DFQATT, SNEGSKA (reference sequence). J gave up 3 bases and V 1 base, and 7 bases lay outside the gene matches. The CDR3 DNA is TGCAGTGCTAGAGCTTCGGCTAGCGGGAGAACAGATACGCAGTATTTT. This sequence encodes CSARASASGRTDTQYF.

This clonotype appeared a few times. The gene calls are TRBV7-2 and TRBJ1-1; possible D gene TRBD1, 5 bases. The V gene lost 0 bases and the J gene lost 0 bases, with 14 bases spanning the gap. The CDR3 extends over 17 amino acids. The germline V gene has CDR1 SGHTA and CDR2 FQGNSA. CDR3 bases: TGTGCCAGCAGCTTAGCCCGACAGACTAGGATGAACACTGAAGCTTTCTTT. This encodes CASSLARQTRMNTEAFF. Combining the CDR3 with reference TRBV7-2 and TRBJ1-1 gives the whole variable domain GAGVSQSPSNKVTEKGKDVELRCDPISGHTALYWYRQSLGQGLEFLIYFQGNSAPDKSGLPSDRFSAERTGGSVSTLTIQRTQQEDSAVYLCASSLARQTRMNTEAFFGQGTRLTVV.

This clonotype has at least ten counts. The J gene is TRBJ2-5, the V gene TRBV6-5; D possibly matches TRBD1 or TRBD2 (5 bases each). This CDR3 has 12 amino acids. V gave up 8 bases and J gave up 4 bases, with 11 bases separating them. Germline V gene sequence: CDR1 MNHEY, CDR2 SVGAGI. DNA of the CDR3: TGTGCCAGCCGAGCAGGGAGAGAGACCCAGTACTTC. This gives the protein CASRAGRETQYF.

Only a few counts were recorded for this clonotype. The chain recombines TRBV9 with TRBJ2-3; 9 nucleotides line up with TRBD2. The CDR3 runs 16 residues. Germline V CDR1 and CDR2: SGDLS, YYNGEE. Trimming removed 4 bases from V and 0 bases from J; junction bases left unmatched: 6. Here the CDR3 reads CASSLVAGGSTDTQYF. CDR3 coding DNA: TGTGCCAGCAGCCTAGTGGCGGGAGGGAGCACAGATACGCAGTATTTT. The full variable domain, with the rest looked up from reference TRBV9 and TRBJ2-3, is DSGVTQTPKHLITATGQRVTLRCSPRSGDLSVYWYQQSLDQGLQFLIQYYNGEERAKGNILERFSAQQFPDLHSELNLSSLELGDSALYFCASSLVAGGSTDTQYFGPGTRLTVL.

This clonotype was detected only a few times. The chain has TRBV6-5 and TRBJ2-7, with 10 bases lining up with TRBD1. The V gene's germline CDR1 is MNHEY and CDR2 SVGAGI. J was trimmed by 3 bases and V by 0 bases; bases with no gene match: 2. This CDR3 has 15 residues. The CDR3, as DNA: TGTGCCAGCAGTTACTCAGGGACAGGGGACTACGAGCAGTACTTC. Residues: CASSYSGTGDYEQYF.

This clonotype has more than one count but fewer than ten. The chain carries TRBV15 and TRBJ2-2; 10 bases map to TRBD1. The germline CDR1 and CDR2 sequences are LNHNV and YYDKDF (reference sequence). With V trimmed by 5 bases and J by 6 bases, 3 bases remained unmatched. This CDR3 spans 14 amino acids. The CDR3 region has the DNA TGTGCCACCAGCCGGGACAGGGGTTCCGGGGAGCTGTTTTTT. It encodes CATSRDRGSGELFF.

This clonotype showed up just a few times. The gene calls are TRBV15 and TRBJ2-7, with 7 bases fitting TRBD1. The V gene's germline CDR1 is LNHNV and CDR2 YYDKDF (reference sequence). V shed 5 bases and J 4 bases; nucleotides not matched to a gene: 17. The CDR3 runs to 17 residues. The CDR3 DNA reads TGTGCCACCAGCGTGGGTTCGGGTAGCGACAGGGCTTACGAGCAGTACTTC. Translation gives CATSVGSGSDRAYEQYF.

The chain recombines TRBV20-1 with TRBJ1-2, with 7 bases that match TRBD1. Germline values: CDR1 DFQATT, CDR2 SNEGSKA (reference sequence). V trimming: 6 bases; J trimming: 2 bases; junction bases outside the gene matches: 6. The CDR3 has 13 residues. The CDR3 reads CSAHQQGNYGYTF. As DNA, the CDR3 is TGCAGTGCGCACCAACAGGGGAACTATGGCTACACCTTC.

This clonotype was seen more than once but under ten times. This chain uses TRBV11-2 with TRBJ2-7; 7 bases map to TRBD1. This CDR3 comprises 14 residues. J gave up 5 bases and V 3 bases, and 7 bases lay outside the gene matches. Looked up from germline, CDR1 is SGHAT and CDR2 is FQNNGV. The CDR3 here is CASSFGRGKNEQYF. CDR3 coding DNA: TGTGCCAGCAGCTTTGGCAGGGGGAAGAACGAGCAGTACTTC.

The chain has TRBV5-1 and TRBJ2-7; the D gene is possibly TRBD1 (6 bases). The length of the CDR3 is 15 residues. From germline, CDR1 is SGHRS and CDR2 YFSETQ. Trimming removed 3 bases from V and 0 bases from J, with 13 bases in between. The CDR3 loop reads CASSSGGGGSYEQYF. CDR3 sequence (DNA): TGCGCCAGCAGCTCTGGTGGGGGCGGCTCCTACGAGCAGTACTTC.